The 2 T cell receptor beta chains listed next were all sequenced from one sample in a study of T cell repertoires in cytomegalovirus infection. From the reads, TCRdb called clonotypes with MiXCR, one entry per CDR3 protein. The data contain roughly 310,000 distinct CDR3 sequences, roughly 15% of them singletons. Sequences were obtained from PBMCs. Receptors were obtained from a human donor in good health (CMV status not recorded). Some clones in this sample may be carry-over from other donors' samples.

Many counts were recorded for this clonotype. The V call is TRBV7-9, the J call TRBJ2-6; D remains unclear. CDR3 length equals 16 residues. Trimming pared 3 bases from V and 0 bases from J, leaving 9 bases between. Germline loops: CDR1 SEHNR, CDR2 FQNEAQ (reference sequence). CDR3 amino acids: CASSFTANSGANVLTF. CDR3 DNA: TGTGCCAGCAGCTTCACCGCTAACTCTGGGGCCAACGTCCTGACTTTC.

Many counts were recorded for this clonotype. CDR3 DNA sequence: TGTGCCAGCATTGCCGGGACAGGGGGCGGGTGGGAGACCCAGTACTTC. It yields the protein CASIAGTGGGWETQYF. The V call is TRBV7-2, the J call TRBJ2-5; 12 positions agree with TRBD1. Per germline, CDR1 SGHTA and CDR2 FQGNSA. Losses at the gene ends were 7 bases for V and 5 bases for J; bases not matched to a gene: 11. The CDR3 is 16 residues long. Full variable domain (outside the CDR3, taken from reference TRBV7-2 and TRBJ2-5): GAGVSQSPSNKVTEKGKDVELRCDPISGHTALYWYRQSLGQGLEFLIYFQGNSAPDKSGLPSDRFSAERTGGSVSTLTIQRTQQEDSAVYLCASIAGTGGGWETQYFGPGTRLLVL.